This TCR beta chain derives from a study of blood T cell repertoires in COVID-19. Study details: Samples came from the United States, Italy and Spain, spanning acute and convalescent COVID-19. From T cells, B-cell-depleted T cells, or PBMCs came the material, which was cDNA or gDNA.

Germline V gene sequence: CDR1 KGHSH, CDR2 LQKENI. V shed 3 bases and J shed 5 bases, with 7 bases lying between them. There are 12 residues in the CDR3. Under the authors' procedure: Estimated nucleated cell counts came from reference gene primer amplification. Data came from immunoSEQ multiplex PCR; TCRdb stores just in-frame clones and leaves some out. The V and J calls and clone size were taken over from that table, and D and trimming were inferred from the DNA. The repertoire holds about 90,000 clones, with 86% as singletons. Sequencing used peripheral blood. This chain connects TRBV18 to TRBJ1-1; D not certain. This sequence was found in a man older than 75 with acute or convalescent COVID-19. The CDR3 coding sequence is TGTGCCAGCTCACCCTCCGGGACTGAAGCTTTCTTT. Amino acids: CASSPSGTEAFF.